The TCR beta chain described here comes from a study of read filtering for tumor transcriptome and immune sequencing. This clonotype appeared many times. Its antigen is as yet unknown. The CDR3 runs 17 residues. The V segment lost 3 bases and the J segment 5 bases; nucleotides outside the gene matches: 7. CDR1 ENHRY and CDR2 SYGVKD come from the germline V gene. Study-level findings and limits: Even smaller IR-seq throughput identified most shared clonotypes. The sorted CD138-negative fraction was a mixed bone marrow immune population, not purified T cells.

Sampling of bone marrow took place during active disease in every patient. This library used roughly 400 ng RNA and molecular barcoded adaptors spanning alpha/delta and beta/gamma chains. TCRdb fed the reads into MiXCR, producing one record per CDR3 protein. The sample holds more than 35,000 distinct CDR3 sequences; around 15% are singletons and the top ten take around 19%. This clonotype was sampled from a donor aged 40 or over with multiple myeloma. Input material: a population of CD138-negative cells sorted from bone marrow. J is TRBJ2-5 and V is TRBV10-3; 15 bases are shared with TRBD2. CDR3 region: CAISEGLAGGIGETQYF. CDR3 in DNA: TGTGCCATCAGTGAAGGACTAGCGGGGGGGATCGGGGAGACCCAGTACTTC.